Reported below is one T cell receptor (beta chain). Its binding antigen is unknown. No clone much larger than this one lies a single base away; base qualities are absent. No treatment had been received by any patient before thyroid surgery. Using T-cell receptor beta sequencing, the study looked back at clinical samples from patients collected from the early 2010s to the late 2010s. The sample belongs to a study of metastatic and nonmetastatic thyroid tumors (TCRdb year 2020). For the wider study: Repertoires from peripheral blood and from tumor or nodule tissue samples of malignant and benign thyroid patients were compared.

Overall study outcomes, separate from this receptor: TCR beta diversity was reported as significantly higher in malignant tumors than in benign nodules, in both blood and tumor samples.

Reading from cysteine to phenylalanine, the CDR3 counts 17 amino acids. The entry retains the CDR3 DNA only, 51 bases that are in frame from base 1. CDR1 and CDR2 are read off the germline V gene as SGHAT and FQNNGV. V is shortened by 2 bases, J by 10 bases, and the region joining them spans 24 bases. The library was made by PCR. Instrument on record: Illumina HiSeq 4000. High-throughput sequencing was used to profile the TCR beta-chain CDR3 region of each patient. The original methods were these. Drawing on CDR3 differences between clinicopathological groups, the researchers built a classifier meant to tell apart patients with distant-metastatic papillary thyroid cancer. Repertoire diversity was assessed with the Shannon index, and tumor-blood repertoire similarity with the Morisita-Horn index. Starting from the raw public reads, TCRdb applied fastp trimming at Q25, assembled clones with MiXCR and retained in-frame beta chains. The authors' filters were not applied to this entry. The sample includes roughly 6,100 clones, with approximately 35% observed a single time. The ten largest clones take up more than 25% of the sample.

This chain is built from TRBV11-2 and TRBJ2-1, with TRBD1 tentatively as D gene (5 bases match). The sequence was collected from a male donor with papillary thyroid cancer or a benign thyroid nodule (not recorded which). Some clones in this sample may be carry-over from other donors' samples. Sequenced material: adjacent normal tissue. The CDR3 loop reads CASSLFRAGWGGREQFF. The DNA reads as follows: TGTGCCAGCAGCTTATTTCGTGCTGGGTGGGGCGGTCGGGAGCAGTTCTTC.